One sample yielded the 16 T cell receptor beta chains listed below, sequenced in a study of cytomegalovirus exposure and HLA in healthy donors. 60 Vbeta and 13 Jbeta primers were used in PCR. Method: immunoSEQ multiplex PCR; TCRdb's copy keeps in-frame clones and lacks some. Here the sample spans about 76,000 clones, over 65% being singletons. Sequences were obtained from PBMCs. These receptor sequences come from a woman in her forties in good health and CMV-seropositive.

The V and J genes are TRBV4-2 and TRBJ2-5; maybe TRBD2 (8 bases). From germline, CDR1 is LGHNA and CDR2 YNFKEQ. The V gene lost 1 base and the J gene lost 1 base, with 13 bases spanning the gap. The CDR3 consists of 16 residues. The CDR3 DNA is TGTGCCAGCAGCCAAGGGGACAGCGGGGGCCAAGAGACCCAGTACTTC. It codes for CASSQGDSGGQETQYF.

J is TRBJ2-1 and V is TRBV28; D is undetermined. Trimming shortened V by 9 bases and J by 7 bases, and 13 bases separated the two germline ends. In germline, CDR1 is MDHEN, CDR2 SYDVKM. The CDR3 is 12 amino acids. The CDR3 loop is CASEQLLNEQFF. CDR3 DNA: TGTGCCAGTGAACAGTTGTTGAATGAGCAGTTCTTC.

This rearrangement joins TRBV4-3 to TRBJ1-1, with D uncertain. The CDR3 spans 16 residues. Germline CDR1 is LGHNA and CDR2 is YSLEER. V gave up 1 base and J gave up 0 bases, with 12 bases separating them. The CDR3 DNA reads as TGCGCCAGCAGCCAAGGAGACCGGGTCATGAACACTGAAGCTTTCTTT. Translating it yields CASSQGDRVMNTEAFF.

The chain links TRBV2 to TRBJ1-2, with D uncertain. CDR1 SNHLY and CDR2 FYNNEI come from the germline V gene. The CDR3 sequence is 13 residues long. Deletions cut 2 bases from V and 5 bases from J, with 9 bases between. The CDR3 sequence is CASSELADYGYTF. CDR3 bases: TGTGCCAGCAGTGAATTGGCAGATTATGGCTACACCTTC.

This clone has at least ten counts. CDR3 nucleotides: TGTGCCAGTAGGTCACAGGGGGCGAGCTCCTACGAGCAGTACTTC. This codes for CASRSQGASSYEQYF. The chain is built from TRBV19 and TRBJ2-7, with 9 bases matching TRBD1. The V gene end was trimmed by 6 bases and the J gene end by 0 bases; junction bases not matched to a gene: 6. CDR1 LNHDA and CDR2 SQIVND come from the germline V gene (reference sequence). The length of the CDR3 is 15 residues.

J is TRBJ1-1 and V is TRBV7-2, with D hard to call. The CDR3 runs to 13 residues. V was cut by 4 bases and J by 1 base, with 7 bases left in between. CDR1 is SGHTA, CDR2 FQGNSA, per germline. The CDR3 protein is CASSSTRNTEAFF. The CDR3 DNA is TGTGCCAGCAGCTCAACAAGGAACACTGAAGCTTTCTTT.

The rearrangement joins TRBV5-4 to TRBJ2-1, with 13 bases identical to TRBD2. In germline, CDR1 is SGHNT, CDR2 YYREEE (reference sequence). The V and J ends lost 4 bases and 6 bases, in that order; junction bases with no gene match: 4. The CDR3 contains 15 residues. The CDR3 DNA follows: TGTGCCAGCAGCCAAACTAGCGGGAGGGCCAATGAGCAGTTCTTC. Residues: CASSQTSGRANEQFF.

A few counts support this clone. This chain links TRBV6-5 with TRBJ2-2, with D uncertain. Germline CDR1 and CDR2: MNHEY and SVGAGI. The V and J ends lost 4 bases and 7 bases respectively, with 7 bases between them. This CDR3 region has 12 residues. The CDR3 sequence: CASSSLVGELFF. In nucleotides, the CDR3 is TGTGCCAGCAGTTCCCTTGTCGGGGAGCTGTTTTTT.

V usage is TRBV4-3 and J usage is TRBJ1-2, with 8 bases identical to TRBD1. V lost 3 bases, J lost 6 bases, and 9 bases stayed unmatched. Germline CDR1 and CDR2: LGHNA and YSLEER. The CDR3 runs 15 residues. As DNA, the CDR3 is TGCGCCAGCAGCCATGTTAGCAGGGGGCTGGATGGCTACACCTTC. Translation gives CASSHVSRGLDGYTF.

This clone has just one count. V usage is TRBV5-1 and J usage is TRBJ2-2, with 8 bases that match TRBD1. CDR1 and CDR2 from the germline V gene are SGHRS and YFSETQ. The junction had 6 bases not matched to a gene; V was cut back by 9 bases and J by 2 bases. CDR3 length: 14 amino acids. CDR3 amino acids: CATSGQVNTGELFF. DNA for the CDR3: TGCGCCACCTCGGGACAGGTCAACACCGGGGAGCTGTTTTTT.

This chain links TRBV5-1 with TRBJ2-7; no reliable D call. In germline, CDR1 is SGHRS, CDR2 YFSETQ. Trimming shortened V by 1 base and J by 4 bases, and 6 bases separated the two germline ends. The CDR3 contains 12 residues. CDR3 sequence reads: CASSLIGYEQYF. The CDR3 nucleotides are TGCGCCAGCAGCTTGATCGGTTACGAGCAGTACTTC.

This clone has just a few counts. The chain is built from TRBV6-5 and TRBJ2-7; TRBD2 is a possible D gene (7 bases). The V gene's germline CDR1 is MNHEY and CDR2 SVGAGI. There are 15 residues in the CDR3. V was shortened by 10 bases and J by 2 bases, with 21 bases between the two germline ends. CDR3 DNA sequence: TGTGCCACCCAAGGGGGGGGACTTAATCCCTACGAGCAGTACTTC. As protein: CATQGGGLNPYEQYF.

This clone is categorized as medium-sized. The rearrangement uses TRBV6-1 and TRBJ2-3; D is ambiguous. This CDR3 has 16 residues. CDR1 and CDR2 from the germline V gene are MNHNS and SASEGT. Trimming took off 1 base at V and 1 base at J, with 12 bases between the two ends. The CDR3 DNA is TGTGCCAGCAGTGAAGGTAGCCGGCATGGCACAGATACGCAGTATTTT. Its protein product is CASSEGSRHGTDTQYF.

The chain couples TRBV12-5 to TRBJ2-1, with 8 bases that match TRBD2. Germline trimming cut 3 bases from V and 9 bases from J; bases unmatched to any gene: 10. The CDR3 covers 15 residues. Germline values: CDR1 LGHNT, CDR2 FRNRAP. The CDR3 spells CASGFFGGGRGEQFF. The CDR3 DNA reads as TGTGCTAGTGGTTTCTTTGGCGGGGGGCGGGGTGAGCAGTTCTTC.

The sample holds a few counts of this clone. The chain uses TRBV19 and TRBJ1-1; D unresolved. CDR1 is LNHDA, CDR2 SQIVND, per germline (reference sequence). The CDR3 is made up of 14 amino acids. The ends were cut back, 3 bases at V and 1 base at J, with 9 bases in the middle. CDR3 nucleotides: TGTGCCAGTAGTATCGGGATGAAGAACACTGAAGCTTTCTTT. Protein: CASSIGMKNTEAFF. Complete variable domain (other parts from reference TRBV19 and TRBJ1-1): DGGITQSPKYLFRKEGQNVTLSCEQNLNHDAMYWYRQDPGQGLRLIYYSQIVNDFQKGDIAEGYSVSREKKESFPLTVTSAQKNPTAFYLCASSIGMKNTEAFFGQGTRLTVV.

The chain employs TRBV29-1 and TRBJ1-2; D is uncertain. V was trimmed by 4 bases and J by 6 bases, leaving 12 bases between them. CDR1 SQVTM and CDR2 ANQGSEA come from the germline V gene. The CDR3 loop spans 12 amino acids. The CDR3 loop is CSVVSVRDGYTF. The CDR3 DNA sequence: TGCAGCGTTGTATCTGTCCGCGATGGCTACACCTTC.